The 14 T cell receptor beta chains in this list originate from one sample, sequenced in a study of T cell changes during pregnancy in multiple sclerosis. TCRdb keeps only in-frame clones here, not all; method: immunoSEQ multiplex PCR. The sample includes 49,000 or so clones, roughly 92% seen only once; the top ten take approximately 2%. Specimen: peripheral blood, collected in the third trimester of pregnancy. Source of these receptors: a female donor with multiple sclerosis, enrolled in a pregnancy study.

V and J are TRBV19 and TRBJ1-5; D may be TRBD1 (5 bases). Germline assignment: CDR1 LNHDA and CDR2 SQIVND (reference sequence). V lost 5 bases to trimming and J lost 5 bases, with 13 bases between them. This CDR3 region has 14 residues. This CDR3 is CASSLGGKDQPQHF. The CDR3 DNA reads as TGTGCCAGTAGTTTGGGGGGGAAGGATCAGCCCCAGCATTTT.

The V call is TRBV7-2, the J call TRBJ1-1; 7 bases fit TRBD1. This CDR3 has 16 amino acids. CDR1 SGHTA and CDR2 FQGNSA come from the germline V gene. Unmatched junction bases numbered 10, after V lost 5 bases and J lost 1 base. CDR3 protein: CASSGPGQKSNTEAFF. The CDR3, as DNA: TGTGCCAGCAGCGGCCCGGGACAGAAATCGAACACTGAAGCTTTCTTT.

This chain links TRBV29-1 with TRBJ2-2; 7 bases are shared with TRBD2. CDR1 is SQVTM and CDR2 is ANQGSEA in the germline V gene. The CDR3 is made up of 13 amino acids. The CDR3 DNA reads TGCAGTGGGAGGGAGAGGAACACCGGGGAGCTGTTTTTT. This encodes CSGRERNTGELFF.

The V and J genes are TRBV5-4 and TRBJ2-7; TRBD1 is a possible D gene (5 bases). Germline-derived CDR1 and CDR2 are SGHNT and YYREEE (reference sequence). CDR3 size: 15 residues. Trimming pared 0 bases from V and 0 bases from J, leaving 10 bases between. CDR3 sequence: CASSLDRPSSYEQYF. CDR3 bases: TGTGCCAGCAGCTTGGACAGGCCGAGCTCCTACGAGCAGTACTTC.

A few counts support this clone. The chain has TRBV4-3 and TRBJ2-1; 10 bases align to TRBD2. Germline CDR1 is LGHNA and CDR2 is YSLEER. Trimming cost V 4 bases and J 4 bases; bases outside gene matches: 4. The CDR3 totals 15 residues. The CDR3: CASSRGLAEYNEQFF. DNA of the CDR3: TGCGCCAGCAGCCGTGGACTAGCGGAATACAATGAGCAGTTCTTC.

This rearrangement joins TRBV29-1 to TRBJ1-2; the match to TRBD1 covers 9 bases. The CDR3 covers 13 residues. The V and J ends lost 8 bases and 4 bases, in that order; junction bases with no gene match: 8. Per the germline V gene, CDR1 is SQVTM and CDR2 is ANQGSEA. The CDR3 loop is CSSWTGAIYGYTF. DNA of the CDR3: TGCAGCTCCTGGACAGGGGCGATCTATGGCTACACCTTC.

The genes are TRBV19 and TRBJ1-5, with 10 bases matching TRBD1. V lost 0 bases, J lost 0 bases, and 5 bases stayed unmatched. The V gene's germline CDR1 is LNHDA and CDR2 SQIVND (reference sequence). This CDR3 has 18 residues. The CDR3 region has the DNA TGTGCCAGTAGTATAGATCGGGACAGGGGCCATAGCAATCAGCCCCAGCATTTT. It yields the protein CASSIDRDRGHSNQPQHF.

The V gene is TRBV6-8, the J gene TRBJ2-1, with 10 bases lining up with TRBD2. Germline V gene sequence: CDR1 MNHGY, CDR2 SAAAGT. The CDR3 is 13 residues long. V dropped 7 bases and J dropped 9; count of bases not matched to a gene: 6. CDR3 in DNA: TGTGCCAGCAATGGGACTAGCGTTCGTGAGCAGTTCTTC. This codes for CASNGTSVREQFF.

The chain is built from TRBV2 and TRBJ2-7, with TRBD2 identical over 7 bases. CDR3 size: 15 residues. The V gene's germline CDR1 is SNHLY and CDR2 FYNNEI. After removal of 7 bases from V and 1 base from J, the junction contained 10 bases not matched to a gene. This CDR3 is CASMEGTTPSYEQYF. The CDR3 nucleotides are TGTGCCAGCATGGAGGGGACTACCCCTTCCTACGAGCAGTACTTC.

J is TRBJ2-1 and V is TRBV5-4; TRBD2 might be the D (6 bases). Looked up from germline, CDR1 is SGHNT and CDR2 is YYREEE (reference sequence). Between the trimmed V and J ends, which lost 2 bases and 9 bases, there was a span of 18 bases. CDR3 length: 15 residues. The CDR3 loop reads CASSFGRPIGSEQFF. The CDR3 DNA sequence: TGTGCCAGCAGCTTTGGGAGGCCCATCGGCAGTGAGCAGTTCTTC.

This chain uses TRBV23-1 with TRBJ2-1, with 11 bases lining up with TRBD2. TRBV23-1 is an ORF for which the function is uncertain. The J segment lost 6 bases and the V segment lost 3 bases, leaving 10 bases of the junction unmatched. The CDR3 covers 17 residues. The CDR3 sequence: CASSQRLAGQMCNEQFF. CDR3 sequence (DNA): TGCGCCAGCAGTCAGCGACTAGCGGGACAGATGTGCAATGAGCAGTTCTTC.

The chain employs TRBV4-3 and TRBJ2-1, with 7 bases aligning to TRBD2. Trimming cost V 1 base and J 7 bases; bases outside gene matches: 13. The CDR3 covers 17 residues. CDR1 and CDR2 from the germline V gene are LGHNA and YSLEER. The CDR3 protein is CASSQGLVGLESNEQFF. The CDR3 nucleotides are TGCGCCAGCAGCCAAGGTTTAGTAGGACTAGAGTCGAATGAGCAGTTCTTC.

The chain is built from TRBV18 and TRBJ1-1, with 10 bases identical to TRBD1. V lost 3 bases and J lost 2; bases outside the gene matches: 9. The CDR3 covers 17 residues. Germline loops: CDR1 KGHSH, CDR2 LQKENI. CDR3 bases: TGTGCCAGCTCACCGTTACCGGGACAGGGGTTAAACACTGAAGCTTTCTTT. This encodes CASSPLPGQGLNTEAFF.

The J gene is TRBJ2-5, the V gene TRBV5-4; 8 bases are shared with TRBD1. CDR1 and CDR2 (germline): SGHNT, YYREEE (reference sequence). The CDR3 has 13 amino acids. V lost 1 base and J lost 4; bases outside the gene matches: 0. As DNA, the CDR3 is TGTGCCAGCAGCTTGCAGGGGGCAGAGACCCAGTACTTC. Its protein is CASSLQGAETQYF. Full variable domain (remainder filled in from reference TRBV5-4 and TRBJ2-5): ETGVTQSPTHLIKTRGQQVTLRCSSQSGHNTVSWYQQALGQGPQFIFQYYREEENGRGNFPPRFSGLQFPNYSSELNVNALELDDSALYLCASSLQGAETQYFGPGTRLLVL.